Presented here are 24 T cell receptor beta chains from one specimen sequenced in a study of blood T cell repertoires in COVID-19. Generated by immunoSEQ multiplex PCR, the TCRdb table keeps only in-frame clones and is missing some. The sample includes around 28,000 clones, approximately 87% of them seen just once. The sample comprised peripheral blood. The receptors originated from a man aged 70 or older with active COVID-19.

CDR3 loop: CASSPNRGGTEAFF. The CDR3 DNA reads as TGTGCCAGCAGCCCAAACAGGGGAGGCACTGAAGCTTTCTTT. The chain recombines TRBV28 with TRBJ1-1; 7 nucleotides line up with TRBD1. Germline loops: CDR1 MDHEN, CDR2 SYDVKM. The CDR3 sequence is 14 residues long. Unmatched junction bases numbered 8, after V lost 6 bases and J lost 4 bases.

The CDR3 DNA reads TGTGCCAGCAGCCGGGACAGGACAGATACGCAGTATTTT. Amino acid sequence: CASSRDRTDTQYF. This rearrangement joins TRBV14 to TRBJ2-3, with TRBD1 matching over 8 bases. Trimming cost V 4 bases and J 3 bases; bases outside gene matches: 0. This CDR3 spans 13 amino acids. Germline CDR1 SGHDN, CDR2 FVKESK.

The rearrangement joins TRBV27 to TRBJ2-5; 8 bases are shared with TRBD2. CDR3 length: 15 amino acids. CDR1 MNHEY and CDR2 SMNVEV come from the germline V gene (reference sequence). The ends lost 6 bases at V and 3 bases at J; junction bases unmatched: 9. The CDR3 DNA is TGTGCCAGCAGAGGAGCGGGGGTAGGGGAAGAGACCCAGTACTTC. Its protein product is CASRGAGVGEETQYF.

The rearrangement links TRBV9 to TRBJ2-5; maybe TRBD2 (6 bases). CDR3 length equals 15 residues. The V gene's germline CDR1 is SGDLS and CDR2 YYNGEE. Deletions cut 3 bases from V and 3 bases from J, with 15 bases between. CDR3 nucleotides: TGTGCCAGCAGCGATACCGGGACTCAAAAAGAGACCCAGTACTTC. It codes for CASSDTGTQKETQYF. The full variable domain, its missing parts supplied by reference TRBV9 and TRBJ2-5, is DSGVTQTPKHLITATGQRVTLRCSPRSGDLSVYWYQQSLDQGLQFLIQYYNGEERAKGNILERFSAQQFPDLHSELNLSSLELGDSALYFCASSDTGTQKETQYFGPGTRLLVL.

The V and J genes are TRBV29-1 and TRBJ2-1, with D perhaps TRBD1 (5 bases). Looked up from germline, CDR1 is SQVTM and CDR2 is ANQGSEA. CDR3 size: 11 residues. The ends were cut back, 4 bases at V and 4 bases at J, with 5 bases in the middle. This CDR3 is CSVGQYNEQFF. CDR3 nucleotide sequence: TGCAGCGTTGGACAGTACAATGAGCAGTTCTTC.

The chain uses TRBV11-3 and TRBJ2-7; 8 bases are shared with TRBD1. CDR1 and CDR2 (germline): SGHNT, YENEEA. The CDR3 has 15 residues. J was trimmed by 0 bases and V by 0 bases; bases with no gene match: 1. As DNA, the CDR3 is TGTGCCAGCAGCTTAGAGGGACAGGTCTCCTACGAGCAGTACTTC. Translating it yields CASSLEGQVSYEQYF. Full variable domain (outside the CDR3, taken from reference TRBV11-3 and TRBJ2-7): EAGVVQSPRYKIIEKKQPVAFWCNPISGHNTLYWYLQNLGQGPELLIRYENEEAVDDSQLPKDRFSAERLKGVDSTLKIQPAELGDSAVYLCASSLEGQVSYEQYFGPGTRLTVT.

The chain employs TRBV11-3 and TRBJ2-1, with D possibly TRBD1 on 6 matching bases. V gave up 0 bases and J gave up 2 bases, with 8 bases separating them. Per the germline V gene, CDR1 is SGHNT and CDR2 is YENEEA. The CDR3 totals 15 residues. This chain's CDR3 is CASSLERGTYNEQFF. The DNA for the CDR3 is TGTGCCAGCAGCTTAGAAAGGGGGACCTACAATGAGCAGTTCTTC.

V and J are TRBV5-1 and TRBJ2-2; D possibly corresponds to TRBD1 (5 bases). V lost 2 bases and J lost 3, with 17 bases in between. Per germline, CDR1 SGHRS and CDR2 YFSETQ. The CDR3 covers 17 residues. The DNA of the CDR3 is TGCGCCAGCAGCTTTAGGGGAATTAATGCGGACACCGGGGAGCTGTTTTTT. Its translation: CASSFRGINADTGELFF.

The rearrangement uses TRBV10-1 and TRBJ1-2; D remains ambiguous. The germline V gene has CDR1 WNHNN and CDR2 SYGVQD (reference sequence). Trimming shortened V by 3 bases and J by 1 base, and 9 bases separated the two germline ends. The CDR3 contains 14 residues. The CDR3: CASSDGSVNYGYTF. CDR3 coding DNA: TGCGCCAGCAGTGACGGGAGCGTTAACTATGGCTACACCTTC.

V and J are TRBV10-3 and TRBJ2-1; possibly TRBD2 for D (6 bases). CDR3 length: 15 amino acids. The V and J ends lost 6 bases and 0 bases respectively, with 12 bases between them. Germline CDR1 ENHRY, CDR2 SYGVKD. This CDR3 is CAIRPGLNSYNEQFF. In nucleotides, the CDR3 is TGTGCCATCAGACCAGGACTAAACTCCTACAATGAGCAGTTCTTC.

The chain carries TRBV7-9 and TRBJ2-1; D gene uncertain. With 5 bases removed from V and 2 bases from J, the gap between germline ends came to 10 bases. Per the germline V gene, CDR1 is SEHNR and CDR2 is FQNEAQ (reference sequence). The CDR3 length is 14 residues. The CDR3 coding sequence is TGTGCCAGCAGCCCCTCCCCTACCTACAATGAGCAGTTCTTC. The encoded protein is CASSPSPTYNEQFF.

The chain carries TRBV6-6 and TRBJ1-5; D remains unclear. V was cut by 0 bases and J by 4 bases, with 13 bases left in between. The CDR3 runs to 16 residues. Germline values: CDR1 MNHNY, CDR2 SVGAGI (reference sequence). This CDR3 is CASSYSRGSQNQPQHF. CDR3 DNA: TGTGCCAGCAGTTACTCGAGAGGTTCCCAAAATCAGCCCCAGCATTTT.

The chain employs TRBV10-1 and TRBJ2-7; 9 nucleotides agree with TRBD1. The trim removed 3 bases at V and 4 bases at J, leaving 4 bases unmatched. Germline CDR1 and CDR2: WNHNN and SYGVQD (reference sequence). This CDR3 has 14 amino acids. The CDR3 is CASSDGTGSYEQYF. The CDR3 DNA sequence: TGCGCCAGCAGTGATGGGACAGGGTCTTACGAGCAGTACTTC.

This clone showed up just a few times. V is TRBV18 and J is TRBJ2-1, with 11 nucleotides matching TRBD2. J gave up 2 bases and V 5 bases, and 2 bases lay outside the gene matches. The germline V gene has CDR1 KGHSH and CDR2 LQKENI. This CDR3 is built from 15 residues. The CDR3 DNA reads as TGTGCCAGCTCAATTAGCGGGGGGGCCTACAATGAGCAGTTCTTC. Translating gives CASSISGGAYNEQFF.

V and J are TRBV12-3 or TRBV12-4 and TRBJ1-2, with D possibly matching TRBD1 (6 bases). With 5 bases removed from V and 7 bases from J, the gap between germline ends came to 8 bases. This CDR3 has 11 amino acids. The CDR3 spells CASSMTGGYTF. CDR3 DNA sequence: TGTGCCAGCAGTATGACAGGTGGCTACACCTTC.

J is TRBJ1-5 and V is TRBV28; unclear D gene. The CDR3 covers 14 residues. Trimming shortened V by 2 bases and J by 0 bases, and 5 bases separated the two germline ends. Germline CDR1 is MDHEN and CDR2 is SYDVKM. The CDR3 nucleotides read TGTGCCAGCAGTTTAACAGATAGCAATCAGCCCCAGCATTTT. Translation gives CASSLTDSNQPQHF.

The rearrangement joins TRBV7-2 to TRBJ1-6; D is unresolved. The germline gives CDR1 SGHTA, CDR2 FQGNSA. The V end was cut by 4 bases, the J end by 14 bases, with 12 bases between. The CDR3 extends over 12 amino acids. The CDR3 DNA is TGTGCCAGCAGCTCGTCGGGGTGGTCCCTCCACTTT. Translation gives CASSSSGWSLHF.

V gene TRBV1 combines with J gene TRBJ2-3; no check of the table's D call, TRBD2, against the DNA was made. TRBV1 is noted as a pseudogene. The length of the CDR3 is 13 residues. In nucleotides, the CDR3 is TGCACCAGCAGAGGAGGTCTCACAGATACGCAGTATTTT. It encodes CTSRGGLTDTQYF.

There are a few counts of this clone. This rearrangement joins TRBV11-3 to TRBJ2-3; TRBD1 matches 10 bases. CDR1 SGHNT and CDR2 YENEEA come from the germline V gene. Trimming cost V 2 bases and J 3 bases; bases outside gene matches: 2. This CDR3 region has 15 residues. The CDR3 bases are TGTGCCAGCAGCTTAAGACAGGGGGCAACAGATACGCAGTATTTT. It is translated as CASSLRQGATDTQYF.

The chain recombines TRBV5-1 with TRBJ1-1; D ambiguous. Germline lookup yields CDR1 SGHRS and CDR2 YFSETQ. This CDR3 has 13 residues. The germline V and J ends were trimmed by 2 bases and 7 bases, with 12 bases remaining between them. The CDR3 sequence is CASSFTSDGEAFF. CDR3 DNA: TGCGCCAGCAGCTTTACCAGTGATGGTGAAGCTTTCTTT.

The gene calls are TRBV3-1 (or the pseudogene TRBV3-2) and TRBJ2-5, with TRBD1 matching over 9 bases. The ends lost 3 bases at V and 5 bases at J; junction bases unmatched: 7. The CDR3 is made up of 15 amino acids. CDR1 LGHDT and CDR2 YNNKEL come from the germline V gene (reference sequence). The CDR3 DNA reads as TGTGCCAGCAGCCAGGGGACAGGGATTCGTGAGACCCAGTACTTC. It codes for CASSQGTGIRETQYF.

The chain has TRBV5-1 and TRBJ2-2, with D perhaps matching TRBD1 (5 bases). This CDR3 contains 16 residues. The germline V gene encodes CDR1 SGHRS and CDR2 YFSETQ. Trimming shortened V by 1 base and J by 0 bases, and 10 bases separated the two germline ends. The CDR3 protein is CASSLIQGPNTGELFF. The CDR3 DNA sequence: TGCGCCAGCAGCTTGATTCAGGGCCCGAACACCGGGGAGCTGTTTTTT.

V gene TRBV4-1 combines with J gene TRBJ2-2, with D unresolved. Trimming left V 1 base short and J 4 bases short, with 4 bases between. Germline V CDR1 and CDR2: MGHRA, YSYEKL. The CDR3 spans 13 residues. CDR3 loop: CASSQVFTGELFF. For the CDR3, the DNA is TGCGCCAGCAGCCAAGTCTTCACCGGGGAGCTGTTTTTT.

This clone has more than one count but fewer than ten. This sequence joins TRBV19 and TRBJ1-6; the D is unclear. Germline CDR1 is LNHDA and CDR2 is SQIVND (reference sequence). Trimming removed 9 bases at V and 1 base at J, with 28 bases between. The CDR3 consists of 20 residues. This CDR3 is CARASRPDLGFPSYNSPLHF. The CDR3 DNA follows: TGTGCCAGAGCTAGCCGTCCGGACCTCGGCTTCCCGTCCTATAATTCACCCCTCCACTTT.